The 22 T cell receptor beta chains in this list originate from one sample, sequenced in a study of blood T cell repertoires in COVID-19. Libraries were prepared by immunoSEQ multiplex PCR; TCRdb keeps only in-frame clonotypes and omits some of them. The repertoire consists of roughly 42,000 clones, with 70% to 90% occurring once and the leading ten covering 13%. The sample comprised peripheral blood. The origin of the receptors is a woman between 65 and 79 years old in a cohort sampled during active COVID-19.

This chain connects TRBV21-1 to TRBJ1-1. TRBV21-1 is noted as a pseudogene. The CDR3 length is 13 residues. The CDR3 sequence: CASSKGGPREAFF. The CDR3 DNA reads TGTGCCAGCAGCAAAGGAGGGCCTCGGGAGGCTTTCTTT.

This clone was counted a few times. The chain recombines TRBV30 with TRBJ2-7, with TRBD2 matching 9 bases. V trimming: 0 bases; J trimming: 7 bases; junction bases outside the gene matches: 10. The CDR3 sequence is 15 residues long. CDR1 and CDR2 (germline): GTSNPN, SVGIG (reference sequence). Here the CDR3 reads CAWSVGAGGPGEQYF. DNA for the CDR3: TGTGCCTGGAGTGTAGGCGCGGGAGGGCCGGGTGAGCAGTACTTC. The complete variable domain, with remaining parts taken from reference TRBV30 and TRBJ2-7, reads SQTIHQWPATLVQPVGSPLSLECTVEGTSNPNLYWYRQAAGRGLQLLFYSVGIGQISSEVPQNLSASRPQDRQFILSSKKLLLSDSGFYLCAWSVGAGGPGEQYFGPGTRLTVT.

This clone was detected only a few times. The chain uses TRBV12-3 or TRBV12-4 and TRBJ1-5; D gene uncertain. The CDR3 totals 13 residues. Trimming shortened V by 3 bases and J by 3 bases, and 6 bases separated the two germline ends. CDR3 DNA sequence: TGTGCCAGCAGTTTGACTGACAATCAGCCCCAGCATTTT. This translates into CASSLTDNQPQHF.

V is TRBV4-2 and J is TRBJ2-5, with a possible D match to TRBD2 (6 bases). CDR3 length equals 17 residues. The V and J ends lost 3 bases and 1 base respectively, with 18 bases between them. CDR1 is LGHNA and CDR2 is YNFKEQ in the germline V gene. The CDR3 sequence is CASSHPPLRDFQETQYF. The CDR3 DNA follows: TGTGCCAGCAGCCACCCCCCTTTGCGGGACTTCCAAGAGACCCAGTACTTC.

The chain recombines TRBV28 with TRBJ2-2; 9 bases fit TRBD2. The CDR3 contains 14 residues. The V gene end was trimmed by 7 bases and the J gene end by 5 bases; junction bases not matched to a gene: 5. Germline V gene data show CDR1 as MDHEN and CDR2 as SYDVKM. The CDR3 nucleotides are TGTGCCAGCACCCGGCTAGCGGGAACCGGGGAGCTGTTTTTT. It encodes CASTRLAGTGELFF.

The chain recombines TRBV10-3 with TRBJ1-2; D unclear. The CDR3 is 14 residues long. Trimming shortened V by 9 bases and J by 4 bases, and 18 bases separated the two germline ends. Germline loops: CDR1 ENHRY, CDR2 SYGVKD. The CDR3, as DNA: TGTGCCATAGCCGGGGATTTTGCTAGCTATGGCTACACCTTC. It translates to CAIAGDFASYGYTF.

This chain uses TRBV7-8 with TRBJ1-4, with TRBD1 matching 9 bases. Per germline, CDR1 SGHVS and CDR2 FQNEAQ. CDR3 length equals 15 residues. J gave up 7 bases and V 5 bases, and 8 bases lay outside the gene matches. Written as DNA, the CDR3 is TGTGCCAGCAGCCACGGACAGGGGAGAGGTGAAAAACTGTTTTTT. Translating it yields CASSHGQGRGEKLFF.

V and J are TRBV3-1 (or the pseudogene TRBV3-2) and TRBJ1-4, with D unresolved. This CDR3 region has 15 residues. Germline assignment: CDR1 LGHDT and CDR2 YNNKEL (reference sequence). Trimming stripped 3 bases from V and 4 bases from J, with 12 bases between. CDR3 protein: CASSHNGGINEKLFF. CDR3 nucleotide sequence: TGTGCCAGCAGCCATAACGGAGGAATTAATGAAAAACTGTTTTTT.

The chain is built from TRBV28 and TRBJ1-2; D perhaps matches TRBD1 (6 bases). The CDR3 consists of 14 residues. V was shortened by 2 bases and J by 4 bases, with 11 bases between the two germline ends. The germline CDR1 and CDR2 sequences are MDHEN and SYDVKM. CDR3 coding DNA: TGTGCCAGCAGTTTAACGGCAGGGGCCTATGGCTACACCTTC. Protein product: CASSLTAGAYGYTF.

The genes are TRBV12-5 and TRBJ2-5; D gene unclear. The CDR3 covers 13 residues. Germline assignment: CDR1 LGHNT and CDR2 FRNRAP. V was clipped by 1 base and J by 1 base, with 4 bases between them. CDR3 sequence reads: CASGLGAQETQYF. The CDR3 region has the DNA TGTGCTAGTGGTTTGGGGGCCCAAGAGACCCAGTACTTC.

This chain joins TRBV2 and TRBJ2-2, with 13 bases lining up with TRBD2. With 6 bases clipped from V and 6 bases from J, the junction kept 4 bases outside the gene matches. This CDR3 contains 15 residues. CDR1 is SNHLY, CDR2 FYNNEI, per germline. CDR3 residues: CASSWTSGSSGELFF. The CDR3 DNA reads as TGTGCCAGCAGCTGGACTAGCGGGAGTTCCGGGGAGCTGTTTTTT.

Of note for this clone: Compared with germline, one end of the junction differs, possibly owing to a read error. V is TRBV28 and J is TRBJ1-5; D ambiguous. The CDR3 runs 11 residues. CDR1 MDHEN and CDR2 SYDVKM come from the germline V gene. The CDR3 loop reads CASSLYQAKSF. CDR3 coding DNA: TGTGCCAGCAGTTTATACCAGGCGAAGAGCTTT.

The rearrangement uses TRBV2 and TRBJ2-2; D is possibly TRBD1 (5 bases). Trimming shortened V by 6 bases and J by 2 bases, and 16 bases separated the two germline ends. Germline CDR1 SNHLY, CDR2 FYNNEI. This CDR3 is 16 amino acids long. The CDR3 here is CASSPLGAINTGELFF. In nucleotides, the CDR3 is TGTGCCAGCAGCCCCCTTGGGGCCATAAACACCGGGGAGCTGTTTTTT. The variable domain in full, completed from reference TRBV2 and TRBJ2-2, reads EPEVTQTPSHQVTQMGQEVILRCVPISNHLYFYWYRQILGQKVEFLVSFYNNEISEKSEIFDDQFSVERPDGSNFTLKIRSTKLEDSAMYFCASSPLGAINTGELFFGEGSRLTVL.

This clone appeared once. The chain couples TRBV10-3 to TRBJ1-1; D is perhaps TRBD1 (5 bases). From germline, CDR1 is ENHRY and CDR2 SYGVKD. V shed 4 bases and J shed 8 bases, with 20 bases lying between them. The CDR3 runs 15 residues. CDR3 loop: CAISGSGTGREEAFF. For the CDR3, the DNA is TGTGCCATCAGTGGCTCAGGGACGGGGCGGGAGGAAGCTTTCTTT.

The rearrangement links TRBV10-3 to TRBJ2-2; 12 positions match TRBD1. This CDR3 region has 15 residues. Unmatched junction bases numbered 6, after V lost 6 bases and J lost 7 bases. CDR1 is ENHRY and CDR2 is SYGVKD in the germline V gene. CDR3 amino acids: CAISGTGGANGELFF. Written as DNA, the CDR3 is TGTGCCATCAGCGGGACAGGGGGCGCGAACGGGGAGCTGTTTTTT.

V gene TRBV7-2 combines with J gene TRBJ1-2; D gene uncertain. The ends were cut back, 2 bases at V and 3 bases at J, with 13 bases in the middle. The germline V gene has CDR1 SGHTA and CDR2 FQGNSA. This CDR3 contains 15 residues. CDR3 sequence (DNA): TGTGCCAGCAGCTTATTGGGCGGGATTGACTATGGCTACACCTTC. Residues: CASSLLGGIDYGYTF.

The chain couples TRBV30 to TRBJ2-1; 7 nucleotides line up with TRBD2. The CDR3 has 14 residues. Looked up from germline, CDR1 is GTSNPN and CDR2 is SVGIG (reference sequence). V lost 3 bases, J lost 4 bases, and 6 bases stayed unmatched. The CDR3 DNA is TGTGCCTGGAGGAGACGGGAGGAGTACAATGAGCAGTTCTTC. Translation: CAWRRREEYNEQFF. Full variable domain (rest looked up from reference TRBV30 and TRBJ2-1): SQTIHQWPATLVQPVGSPLSLECTVEGTSNPNLYWYRQAAGRGLQLLFYSVGIGQISSEVPQNLSASRPQDRQFILSSKKLLLSDSGFYLCAWRRREEYNEQFFGPGTRLTVL.

This chain connects TRBV19 to TRBJ2-5, with TRBD1 identical over 7 bases. This CDR3 comprises 15 residues. The V segment lost 6 bases and the J segment 5 bases; nucleotides outside the gene matches: 12. Germline lookup yields CDR1 LNHDA and CDR2 SQIVND (reference sequence). The CDR3 loop is CASSPTGTTIETQYF. Here the CDR3 DNA reads TGTGCCAGTAGCCCGACAGGGACCACGATCGAGACCCAGTACTTC.

The table lists this clone with a few counts. The V gene is TRBV30, the J gene TRBJ1-5; weak D call: TRBD1 (6 bases). V was cut by 3 bases and J by 2 bases, with 8 bases left in between. The germline V gene encodes CDR1 GTSNPN and CDR2 SVGIG (reference sequence). The CDR3 is 13 residues long. The CDR3 region is CAWRQGGNQPQHF. CDR3 nucleotide sequence: TGTGCCTGGAGACAGGGAGGCAATCAGCCCCAGCATTTT. Full variable domain (missing parts from reference TRBV30 and TRBJ1-5): SQTIHQWPATLVQPVGSPLSLECTVEGTSNPNLYWYRQAAGRGLQLLFYSVGIGQISSEVPQNLSASRPQDRQFILSSKKLLLSDSGFYLCAWRQGGNQPQHFGDGTRLSIL.

This chain connects TRBV10-3 to TRBJ2-3, with 7 bases aligning to TRBD2. CDR1 is ENHRY, CDR2 SYGVKD, per germline. J lost 3 bases, V lost 8 bases, and 11 bases had no gene match. The CDR3 is 15 amino acids. The DNA of the CDR3 is TGTGCCATCCTAAACCCGGGGGGATCGACAGATACGCAGTATTTT. Amino acid sequence: CAILNPGGSTDTQYF.

CDR3 loop: CASSRRGLAGVNEQFF. The CDR3 nucleotides read TGTGCCAGCAGCCGCCGAGGACTAGCGGGAGTTAATGAGCAGTTCTTC. The gene calls are TRBV7-9 and TRBJ2-1; 13 bases align to TRBD2. V was pared by 5 bases and J by 7 bases, with 8 bases of the junction left unmatched. This CDR3 contains 16 residues. CDR1 SEHNR and CDR2 FQNEAQ come from the germline V gene (reference sequence). The complete variable domain, with remaining parts taken from reference TRBV7-9 and TRBJ2-1, reads DTGVSQNPRHKITKRGQNVTFRCDPISEHNRLYWYRQTLGQGPEFLTYFQNEAQLEKSRLLSDRFSAERPKGSFSTLEIQRTEQGDSAMYLCASSRRGLAGVNEQFFGPGTRLTVL.

The chain uses TRBV3-1 (or the pseudogene TRBV3-2) and TRBJ2-5; D possibly corresponds to TRBD1 (5 bases). Trimming took off 1 base at V and 4 bases at J, with 10 bases between the two ends. The length of the CDR3 is 14 residues. Germline assignment: CDR1 LGHDT and CDR2 YNNKEL (reference sequence). The DNA of the CDR3 is TGTGCCAGCAGCCAAGGAGATAGGGGAGAGACCCAGTACTTC. Encoded protein: CASSQGDRGETQYF.